This is a list of T cell receptor beta chains from one sample in a study of Ad26.COV2.S vaccination and SARS-CoV-2 variants. Assay: immunoSEQ multiplex PCR; the TCRdb copy retains only in-frame clones and omits some. The sample lists hundreds of thousands of clones; 80% to 90% were seen once. The sample here was peripheral blood, taken in a trial of Ad26.COV2.S vaccine versus placebo. The receptors come from a person between 18 and 65 years old who received the Ad26.COV2.S COVID-19 vaccine or a placebo. CDR3s include the opening cysteine and the closing phenylalanine or tryptophan. The order of the fields is J gene, V gene, D gene, CDR3 length, clone size, CDR3 DNA, CDR3 protein. D genes are given only for firm matches. Clone size, where shown, is once, few, many, or a class for clones that have expanded.

j_gene: TRBJ2-5
v_gene: TRBV24-1
d_gene: .
len: 13
abundance: .
CDR3nt: TGTGCCACCAGTGACGGGTCCCAAGAGACCCAGTACTTC
CDR3aa: CATSDGSQETQYF

j_gene: TRBJ1-4
v_gene: TRBV7-2
d_gene: .
len: 15
abundance: .
CDR3nt: TGTGCCAGCAGCTTTCGGTCGGTGTCTAATGAAAAACTGTTTTTT
CDR3aa: CASSFRSVSNEKLFF

j_gene: TRBJ2-1
v_gene: TRBV11-2
d_gene: TRBD2
len: 15
abundance: few
CDR3nt: TGTGCCAGCAGCCTGACTAGCGGGACCTACAATGAGCAGTTCTTC
CDR3aa: CASSLTSGTYNEQFF

j_gene: TRBJ1-5
v_gene: TRBV2
d_gene: .
len: 13
abundance: few
CDR3nt: TGTGCCAGCGCGAGGGAATGGAATCAGCCCCAGCATTTT
CDR3aa: CASAREWNQPQHF

j_gene: TRBJ2-7
v_gene: TRBV11-2
d_gene: .
len: 15
abundance: .
CDR3nt: TGTGCCAGCAGCTTTAATTTCGGCGCTTCCTACGAGCAGTACTTC
CDR3aa: CASSFNFGASYEQYF

j_gene: TRBJ2-4
v_gene: TRBV6-5
d_gene: .
len: 13
abundance: once
CDR3nt: TGTGCCAGCAGCGGCCGGAGCAGGGACATTCAGTACTTC
CDR3aa: CASSGRSRDIQYF

j_gene: TRBJ2-3
v_gene: TRBV2
d_gene: .
len: 14
abundance: .
CDR3nt: TGTGCCAGCAGGGAAGATTCCCTAACAGATACGCAGTATTTT
CDR3aa: CASREDSLTDTQYF

j_gene: TRBJ2-7
v_gene: TRBV30
d_gene: .
len: 11
abundance: .
CDR3nt: TGTGCCTGGTCCAGGGCCTACGAGCAGTACTTC
CDR3aa: CAWSRAYEQYF

j_gene: TRBJ1-5
v_gene: TRBV6-5
d_gene: .
len: 15
abundance: .
CDR3nt: TGTGCCAGCAGTCGAGAAGGACAGTACCATCAGCCCCAGCATTTT
CDR3aa: CASSREGQYHQPQHF

j_gene: TRBJ1-2
v_gene: TRBV14
d_gene: .
len: 13
abundance: .
CDR3nt: TGTGCCAGCAGCCCGTACGAGACCTATGGCTACACCTTC
CDR3aa: CASSPYETYGYTF

j_gene: TRBJ2-7
v_gene: TRBV10-3
d_gene: .
len: 12
abundance: .
CDR3nt: TGTGCCATCAGCGACAGTGGCTACGAGCAGTACTTC
CDR3aa: CAISDSGYEQYF

j_gene: TRBJ2-5
v_gene: TRBV5-1
d_gene: TRBD1
len: 13
abundance: .
CDR3nt: TGCGCCAGCAGCTTGACAGGGGTGGAGACCCAGTACTTC
CDR3aa: CASSLTGVETQYF

j_gene: TRBJ2-3
v_gene: TRBV6-1
d_gene: TRBD1
len: 15
abundance: few
CDR3nt: TGTGCCAGCAGTGAGGGGGGACAGGGATCAGATACGCAGTATTTT
CDR3aa: CASSEGGQGSDTQYF

j_gene: TRBJ1-2
v_gene: TRBV7-2
d_gene: .
len: 17
abundance: once
CDR3nt: TGTGCCAGCAGCTTAACGCCCAGACAGGTAAGGAGGAAGGCGGACACCTTC
CDR3aa: CASSLTPRQVRRKADTF

j_gene: TRBJ2-1
v_gene: TRBV4-1
d_gene: .
len: 14
abundance: .
CDR3nt: TGCGCCAGCAGCCAATGGACTGGTTACAATGAGCAGTTCTTC
CDR3aa: CASSQWTGYNEQFF

j_gene: TRBJ1-1
v_gene: TRBV7-9
d_gene: .
len: 14
abundance: few
CDR3nt: TGTGCCAGCAGCACAAGGGGGGGATTAACTGAAGCTTTCTTT
CDR3aa: CASSTRGGLTEAFF

j_gene: TRBJ1-3
v_gene: TRBV4-3
d_gene: .
len: 15
abundance: .
CDR3nt: TGCGCCAGCAGCCAAGCTCAGGGCGCTGGAAACACCATATATTTT
CDR3aa: CASSQAQGAGNTIYF

j_gene: TRBJ2-4
v_gene: TRBV19
d_gene: .
len: 13
abundance: .
CDR3nt: TGTGCCAGTATTGACTTAGCCAAAAACATTCAGTACTTC
CDR3aa: CASIDLAKNIQYF

j_gene: TRBJ2-3
v_gene: TRBV3-1/TRBV3-2
d_gene: TRBD2
len: 13
abundance: .
CDR3nt: TGTGCCAGCGGCCCCGGGGGGGCAGATACGCAGTATTTT
CDR3aa: CASGPGGADTQYF

j_gene: TRBJ2-2
v_gene: TRBV9
d_gene: .
len: 14
abundance: .
CDR3nt: TGTGCCAGCAGCGTAGCTCCAGGTACCGGGGAGCTGTTTTTT
CDR3aa: CASSVAPGTGELFF

j_gene: TRBJ2-7
v_gene: TRBV27
d_gene: .
len: 13
abundance: .
CDR3nt: TGTGCCAGCAGTTTGGACGGCCCCTACGAGCAGTACTTC
CDR3aa: CASSLDGPYEQYF

j_gene: TRBJ2-4
v_gene: TRBV6-5
d_gene: .
len: 16
abundance: .
CDR3nt: TGTGCCAGCAGTTACTCCCTGGGAGGAGCCAAAAACATTCAGTACTTC
CDR3aa: CASSYSLGGAKNIQYF

j_gene: TRBJ2-5
v_gene: TRBV15
d_gene: .
len: 14
abundance: .
CDR3nt: TGTGCCACCAGCAGCGGGACATCCAGAGAGACCCAGTACTTC
CDR3aa: CATSSGTSRETQYF

j_gene: TRBJ2-7
v_gene: TRBV7-9
d_gene: TRBD2
len: 15
abundance: .
CDR3nt: TGTGCCAGCAGCCCCTCGGGACTATCCTACTACGAGCAGTACTTC
CDR3aa: CASSPSGLSYYEQYF

j_gene: TRBJ2-7
v_gene: TRBV7-9
d_gene: TRBD1
len: 14
abundance: .
CDR3nt: TGTGCCAGCAGCTCTTCGACAGGGTACTACGAGCAGTACTTC
CDR3aa: CASSSSTGYYEQYF

j_gene: TRBJ2-7
v_gene: TRBV12-2
d_gene: .
len: 11
abundance: .
CDR3nt: TGTGCAAGTCGCTCAAGTGGGACAGGGGTATTC
CDR3aa: CASRSSGTGVF

j_gene: TRBJ1-1
v_gene: TRBV20-1
d_gene: .
len: 9
abundance: .
CDR3nt: TGCAGTGCTAGCAGGGTCGATTTCTTT
CDR3aa: CSASRVDFF

j_gene: TRBJ2-1
v_gene: TRBV2
d_gene: TRBD1
len: 14
abundance: .
CDR3nt: TGTGCCAGCAGCTCGGACAGGGGAGGGAATGAGCAGTTCTTC
CDR3aa: CASSSDRGGNEQFF

j_gene: TRBJ1-2
v_gene: TRBV7-2
d_gene: .
len: 15
abundance: .
CDR3nt: TGTGCCAGCAGCCCCGGGGACACCCCTAACTATGGCTACACCTTC
CDR3aa: CASSPGDTPNYGYTF

j_gene: TRBJ2-5
v_gene: TRBV5-1
d_gene: TRBD1
len: 14
abundance: .
CDR3nt: TGCGCCAGCAGTGTGGGGGACAGGCAAGAGACCCAGTACTTC
CDR3aa: CASSVGDRQETQYF

j_gene: TRBJ2-1
v_gene: TRBV9
d_gene: TRBD1
len: 15
abundance: .
CDR3nt: TGTGCCAGCAGCATTCAGGGGGCGTCCTACAATGAGCAGTTCTTC
CDR3aa: CASSIQGASYNEQFF

j_gene: TRBJ2-3
v_gene: TRBV6-5
d_gene: TRBD2
len: 15
abundance: .
CDR3nt: TGTGCCAGCAGTTTGGTAGCGGGAGCGACAGATACGCAGTATTTT
CDR3aa: CASSLVAGATDTQYF

j_gene: TRBJ1-1
v_gene: TRBV2
d_gene: TRBD1
len: 15
abundance: .
CDR3nt: TGTGCCAGCAGGAGAGCCACAGGGGGCTGGACTGAAGCTTTCTTT
CDR3aa: CASRRATGGWTEAFF

j_gene: TRBJ1-1
v_gene: TRBV24-1
d_gene: .
len: 14
abundance: .
CDR3nt: TGTGCCACCAGTGACCCTGCCCGGGGGGCTGAAGCTTTCTTT
CDR3aa: CATSDPARGAEAFF

j_gene: TRBJ1-3
v_gene: TRBV28
d_gene: TRBD1
len: 13
abundance: .
CDR3nt: TGTGCCAGCCTACAGGGGTCTGGAAACACCATATATTTT
CDR3aa: CASLQGSGNTIYF

j_gene: TRBJ1-6
v_gene: TRBV6-6
d_gene: .
len: 15
abundance: .
CDR3nt: TGTGCCAGCAGTACCACCGACTACAACAATTCACCCCTCCACTTT
CDR3aa: CASSTTDYNNSPLHF

j_gene: TRBJ2-7
v_gene: TRBV7-8
d_gene: .
len: 13
abundance: .
CDR3nt: TGTGCCAGCAGCTTACCGACTGGGTACGAGCAGTACTTC
CDR3aa: CASSLPTGYEQYF

j_gene: TRBJ2-5
v_gene: TRBV7-6
d_gene: .
len: 12
abundance: .
CDR3nt: TGTGCCAGCAGCTTAGGACAAGAGACCCAGTACTTC
CDR3aa: CASSLGQETQYF